This T cell receptor (beta chain) is from a study of CD8+ T cells in alopecia areata. Study-level information: Once tofacitinib had been taken for 6 to 18 months, 6 months off drug followed. Study-wide points: Sharing of TCR sequences between patients (possibly for HLA-related reasons) was less clear than in mice.

Trimming stripped 7 bases from V and 8 bases from J, with 23 bases between. CDR1 is SNHLY, CDR2 FYNNEI, per germline. The CDR3 length is 16 residues. Sorting of PBMCs yielded the CD4+ and CD8+ T cells. RNA extraction and reverse transcription yielded cDNA as sequencing template. Method: immunoSEQ multiplex PCR; TCRdb's copy keeps in-frame clones and lacks some. The sample contains 100,000 to 150,000 clones, roughly three fifths of which appear only once. About this clone: Its target is unknown.

The source material was CD4+ T cells sorted from blood, sampled at week 0. This TCR was sampled from a human donor with alopecia areata. V and J are TRBV2 and TRBJ2-2; D call uncertain. This CDR3 is CASTATQRMDLGELFF. CDR3 DNA: TGTGCCAGCACCGCGACACAAAGGATGGACCTGGGGGAGCTGTTTTTT.